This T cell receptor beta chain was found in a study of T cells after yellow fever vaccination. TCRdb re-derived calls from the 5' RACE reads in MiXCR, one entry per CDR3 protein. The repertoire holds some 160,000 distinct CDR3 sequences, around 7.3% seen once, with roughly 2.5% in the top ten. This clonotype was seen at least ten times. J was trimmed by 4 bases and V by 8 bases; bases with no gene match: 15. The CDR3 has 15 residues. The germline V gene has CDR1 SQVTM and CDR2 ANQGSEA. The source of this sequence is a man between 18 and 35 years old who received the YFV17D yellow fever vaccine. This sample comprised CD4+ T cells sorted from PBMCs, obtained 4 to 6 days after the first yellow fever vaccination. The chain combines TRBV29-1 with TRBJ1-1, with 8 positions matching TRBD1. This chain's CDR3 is CSPQGIQGARTEAFF. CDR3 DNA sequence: TGCAGCCCCCAGGGCATCCAGGGGGCACGCACTGAAGCTTTCTTT.